This T cell receptor beta chain was identified in a study of blood T cell repertoires in COVID-19. Overall study: Italy, Spain and the United States were the sources of the convalescent and acute COVID-19 samples.

Original methodology: Amplification with reference gene primers provided the estimates of nucleated cell counts. This table comes from immunoSEQ multiplex PCR, and its TCRdb copy is limited to in-frame clones, with some not included. The DNA gave D and trimming, while V, J and clone size come from that table. The top ten clones hold less than 20% of a sample with a few hundred thousand clones, approximately 92% of them seen once. The study drew participants aged about 18 to 89 years from fewer than 30 US areas. Participant-reported clinical history was the basis for cohort assignment. Germline V gene lookup returns CDR1 LNHDA and CDR2 SQIVND (reference sequence). This CDR3 is built from 15 residues. The V gene end was trimmed by 7 bases and the J gene end by 2 bases; junction bases not matched to a gene: 6.

The chain links TRBV19 to TRBJ2-1, with 9 bases aligning to TRBD1. The material sequenced was PBMCs or T cells enriched from blood (not recorded which). The origin of this receptor is a young woman who had recovered from COVID-19. The CDR3 DNA reads as TGTGCCAGTACCCCCGGACAGGGGACCTACAATGAGCAGTTCTTC. Translating gives CASTPGQGTYNEQFF.